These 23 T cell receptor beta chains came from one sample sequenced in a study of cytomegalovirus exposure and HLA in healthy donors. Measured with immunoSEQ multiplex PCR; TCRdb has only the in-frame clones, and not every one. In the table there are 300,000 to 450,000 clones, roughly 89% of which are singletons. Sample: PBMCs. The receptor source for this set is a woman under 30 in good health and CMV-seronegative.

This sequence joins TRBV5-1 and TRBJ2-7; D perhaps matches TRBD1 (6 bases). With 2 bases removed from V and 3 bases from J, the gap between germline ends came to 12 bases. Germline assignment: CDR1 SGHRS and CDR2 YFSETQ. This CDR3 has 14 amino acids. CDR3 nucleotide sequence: TGCGCCAGCAGCTTTCGACAGGCGAACTACGAGCAGTACTTC. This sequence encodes CASSFRQANYEQYF.

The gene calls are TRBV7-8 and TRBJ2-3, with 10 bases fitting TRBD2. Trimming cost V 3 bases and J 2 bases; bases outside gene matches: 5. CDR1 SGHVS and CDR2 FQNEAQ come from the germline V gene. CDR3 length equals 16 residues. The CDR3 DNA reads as TGTGCCAGCAGCTTTCATACTAGCGGGATCACAGATACGCAGTATTTT. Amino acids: CASSFHTSGITDTQYF.

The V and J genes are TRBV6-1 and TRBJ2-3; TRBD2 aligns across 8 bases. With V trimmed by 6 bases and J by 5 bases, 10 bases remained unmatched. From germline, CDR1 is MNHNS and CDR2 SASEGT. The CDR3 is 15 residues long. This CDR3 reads CASRVGGLAVDTQYF. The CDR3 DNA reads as TGTGCCAGCAGAGTAGGTGGACTAGCAGTAGATACGCAGTATTTT.

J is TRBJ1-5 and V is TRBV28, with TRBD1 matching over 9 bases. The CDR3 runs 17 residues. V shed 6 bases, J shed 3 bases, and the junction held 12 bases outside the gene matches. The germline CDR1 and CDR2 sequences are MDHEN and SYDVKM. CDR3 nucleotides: TGTGCCAGCAGACCTCACACGGGACAGGGAGACAATCAGCCCCAGCATTTT. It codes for CASRPHTGQGDNQPQHF.

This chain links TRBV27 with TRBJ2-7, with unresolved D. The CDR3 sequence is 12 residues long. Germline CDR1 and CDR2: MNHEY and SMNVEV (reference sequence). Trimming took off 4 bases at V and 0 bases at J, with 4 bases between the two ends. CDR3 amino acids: CASSSNSYEQYF. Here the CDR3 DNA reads TGTGCCAGCAGTTCAAACTCCTACGAGCAGTACTTC.

For the CDR3, the DNA is TGTGCCAGCAGCTCCGACACCTTCAATGAGCAGTTCTTC. This encodes CASSSDTFNEQFF. J is TRBJ2-1 and V is TRBV11-2; D not resolved. CDR1 and CDR2 from the germline V gene are SGHAT and FQNNGV. The CDR3 has 13 amino acids. Trimming pared 4 bases from V and 6 bases from J, leaving 10 bases between.

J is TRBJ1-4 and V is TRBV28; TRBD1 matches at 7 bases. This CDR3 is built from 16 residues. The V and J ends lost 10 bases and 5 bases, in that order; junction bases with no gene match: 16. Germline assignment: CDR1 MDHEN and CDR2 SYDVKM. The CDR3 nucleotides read TGTGCCACCATTCACCTTGACAGGGCAGGGAATGAAAAACTGTTTTTT. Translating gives CATIHLDRAGNEKLFF.

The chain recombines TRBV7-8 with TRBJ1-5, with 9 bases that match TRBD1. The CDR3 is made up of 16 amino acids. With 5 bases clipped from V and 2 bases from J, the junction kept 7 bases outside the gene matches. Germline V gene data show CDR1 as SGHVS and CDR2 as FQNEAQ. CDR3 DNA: TGTGCCAGCAGCCGGACAGGGGCCCAGGGCAATCAGCCCCAGCATTTT. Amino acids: CASSRTGAQGNQPQHF.

In DNA form, the CDR3 reads TGTGCCAGCTCACGAACAGGGGGCTATACTGAAGCTTTCTTT. As protein: CASSRTGGYTEAFF. The rearrangement uses TRBV18 and TRBJ1-1; 9 bases are shared with TRBD1. This CDR3 comprises 14 residues. V gave up 4 bases and J gave up 5 bases; unmatched junction bases: 5. Germline V gene lookup returns CDR1 KGHSH and CDR2 LQKENI. Combining the CDR3 with reference TRBV18 and TRBJ1-1 gives the whole variable domain NAGVMQNPRHLVRRRGQEARLRCSPMKGHSHVYWYRQLPEEGLKFMVYLQKENIIDESGMPKERFSAEFPKEGPSILRIQQVVRGDSAAYFCASSRTGGYTEAFFGQGTRLTVV.

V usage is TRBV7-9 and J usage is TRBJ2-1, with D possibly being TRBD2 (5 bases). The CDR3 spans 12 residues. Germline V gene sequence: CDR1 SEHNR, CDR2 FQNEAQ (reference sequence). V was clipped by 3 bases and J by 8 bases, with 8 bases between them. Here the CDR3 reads CASSFERYEQFF. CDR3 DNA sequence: TGTGCCAGCAGCTTTGAGCGGTATGAGCAGTTCTTC.

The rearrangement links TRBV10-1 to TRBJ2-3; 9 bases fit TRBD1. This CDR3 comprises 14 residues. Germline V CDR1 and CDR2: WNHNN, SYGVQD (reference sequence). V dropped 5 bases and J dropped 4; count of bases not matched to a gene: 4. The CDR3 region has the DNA TGCGCCAGCAGTCGGGACAGGGAGTCAGATACGCAGTATTTT. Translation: CASSRDRESDTQYF.

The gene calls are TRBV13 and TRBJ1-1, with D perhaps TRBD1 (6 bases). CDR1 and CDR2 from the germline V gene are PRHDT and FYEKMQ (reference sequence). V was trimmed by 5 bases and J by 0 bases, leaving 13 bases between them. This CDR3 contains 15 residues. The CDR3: CASSPEDSVNTEAFF. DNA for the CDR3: TGTGCCAGCAGCCCCGAGGACAGCGTGAACACTGAAGCTTTCTTT.

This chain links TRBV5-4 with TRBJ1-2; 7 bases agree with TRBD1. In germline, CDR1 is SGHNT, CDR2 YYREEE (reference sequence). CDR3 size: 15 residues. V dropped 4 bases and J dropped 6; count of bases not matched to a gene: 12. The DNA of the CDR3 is TGTGCCAGCAGCCCACGAGTGGGGACAGTGCATGGCTACACCTTC. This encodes CASSPRVGTVHGYTF.

The CDR3 nucleotides read TGTGCCTGGAGTGTAGGGCGGGGCAGCTCCTACGAGCAGTACTTC. This encodes CAWSVGRGSSYEQYF. The rearrangement joins TRBV30 to TRBJ2-7, with D perhaps matching TRBD2 (6 bases). CDR1 is GTSNPN and CDR2 is SVGIG in the germline V gene (reference sequence). Between the trimmed V and J ends, which lost 0 bases and 0 bases, there was a span of 12 bases. The CDR3 has 15 amino acids. The variable domain in full, completed from reference TRBV30 and TRBJ2-7, reads SQTIHQWPATLVQPVGSPLSLECTVEGTSNPNLYWYRQAAGRGLQLLFYSVGIGQISSEVPQNLSASRPQDRQFILSSKKLLLSDSGFYLCAWSVGRGSSYEQYFGPGTRLTVT.

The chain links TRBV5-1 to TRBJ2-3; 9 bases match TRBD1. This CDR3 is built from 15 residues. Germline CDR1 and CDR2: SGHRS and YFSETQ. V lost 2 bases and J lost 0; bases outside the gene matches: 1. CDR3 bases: TGCGCCAGCAGCTTCGACAGGGGGAGCACAGATACGCAGTATTTT. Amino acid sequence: CASSFDRGSTDTQYF.

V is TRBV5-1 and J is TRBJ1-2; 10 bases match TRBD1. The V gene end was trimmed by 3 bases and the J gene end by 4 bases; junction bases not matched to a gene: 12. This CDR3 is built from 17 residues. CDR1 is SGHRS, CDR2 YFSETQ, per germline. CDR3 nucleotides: TGCGCCAGCAGCTCCTTTCCGGGACAGGGGAAGGGCTATGGCTACACCTTC. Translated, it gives CASSSFPGQGKGYGYTF. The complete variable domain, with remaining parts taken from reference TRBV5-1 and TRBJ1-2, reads KAGVTQTPRYLIKTRGQQVTLSCSPISGHRSVSWYQQTPGQGLQFLFEYFSETQRNKGNFPGRFSGRQFSNSRSEMNVSTLELGDSALYLCASSSFPGQGKGYGYTFGSGTRLTVV.

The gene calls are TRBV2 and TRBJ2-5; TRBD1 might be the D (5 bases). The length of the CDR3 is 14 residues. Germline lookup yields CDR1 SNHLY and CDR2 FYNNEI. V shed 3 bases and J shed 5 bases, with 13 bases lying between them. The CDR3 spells CASSDLGHRETQYF. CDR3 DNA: TGTGCCAGCAGTGATCTGGGGCACAGGGAGACCCAGTACTTC.

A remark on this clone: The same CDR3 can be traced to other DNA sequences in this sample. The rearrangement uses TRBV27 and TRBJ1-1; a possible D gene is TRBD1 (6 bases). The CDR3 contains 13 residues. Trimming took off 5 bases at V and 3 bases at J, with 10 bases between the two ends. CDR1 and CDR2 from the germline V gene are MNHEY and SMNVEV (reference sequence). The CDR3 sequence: CASSLAGDTEAFF. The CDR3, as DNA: TGTGCCAGCAGTCTCGCAGGGGACACTGAAGCTTTCTTT.

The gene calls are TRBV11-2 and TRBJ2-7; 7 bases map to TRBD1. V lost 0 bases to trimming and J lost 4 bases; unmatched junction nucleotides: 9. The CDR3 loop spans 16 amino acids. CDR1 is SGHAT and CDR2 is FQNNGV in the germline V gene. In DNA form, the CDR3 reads TGTGCCAGCAGCTTAGAGCGACAGGGAAGTATTTACGAGCAGTACTTC. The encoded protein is CASSLERQGSIYEQYF.

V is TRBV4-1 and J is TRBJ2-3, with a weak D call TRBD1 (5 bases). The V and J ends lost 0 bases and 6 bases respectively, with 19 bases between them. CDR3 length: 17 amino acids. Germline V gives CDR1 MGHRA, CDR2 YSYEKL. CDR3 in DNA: TGCGCCAGCAGCCAAGATCTTACATTACAGGTTCTGGATACGCAGTATTTT. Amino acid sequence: CASSQDLTLQVLDTQYF.

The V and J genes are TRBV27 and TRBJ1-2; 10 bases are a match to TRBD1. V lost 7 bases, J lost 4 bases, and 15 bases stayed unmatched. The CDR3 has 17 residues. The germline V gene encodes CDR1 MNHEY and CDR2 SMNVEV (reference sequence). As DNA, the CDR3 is TGTGCCAGCACCCCTTTCGGGACAGGGGCGCTGTTCTATGGCTACACCTTC. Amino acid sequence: CASTPFGTGALFYGYTF.

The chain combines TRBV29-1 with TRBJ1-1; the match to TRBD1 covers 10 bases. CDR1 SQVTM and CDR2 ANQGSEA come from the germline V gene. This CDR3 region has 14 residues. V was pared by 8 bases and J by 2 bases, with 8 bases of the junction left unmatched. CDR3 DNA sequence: TGCAGCACATGGGACAGGGGAACCAACACTGAAGCTTTCTTT. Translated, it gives CSTWDRGTNTEAFF.

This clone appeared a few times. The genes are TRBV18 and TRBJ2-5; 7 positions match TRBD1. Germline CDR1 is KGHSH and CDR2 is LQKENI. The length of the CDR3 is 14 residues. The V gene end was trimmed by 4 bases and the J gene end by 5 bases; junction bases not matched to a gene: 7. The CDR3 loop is CASSQQGQWETQYF. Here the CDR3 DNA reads TGTGCCAGCTCACAACAGGGACAGTGGGAGACCCAGTACTTC.